This T cell receptor beta chain emerged from a study of blood T cell repertoires in COVID-19. The wider study: There were acute and convalescent COVID-19 samples, and they came from the United States, Italy and Spain.

Per the original data handling: How many nucleated cells were present was estimated from reference gene primer amplification. Some clones are missing from TCRdb's copy, which holds only in-frame ones; the method was immunoSEQ multiplex PCR. That table supplies the V and J calls and clone size; D and trimming were determined from the DNA. The sample has about 190,000 clones, 80% to 85% seen once. CDR3 length equals 12 residues. After removal of 3 bases from V and 8 bases from J, the junction contained 5 bases not matched to a gene. Germline CDR1 SQVTM, CDR2 ANQGSEA. The receptor was derived from a human donor in a cohort sampled during active COVID-19. The sample was peripheral blood. V is TRBV29-1 and J is TRBJ1-1; TRBD1 aligns across 8 bases. The CDR3 DNA is TGCAGCGTTGAGCCGGGACAGGAAGAAGCTTTCTTT. Its protein is CSVEPGQEEAFF.